This note documents a single TCR beta chain sequence. Read sequence stops 3 residues before the CDR3 end, and the germline J gene provides the missing end. These data originate in a study of T cells in women clearing cervical HPV infection. The assay was immunoSEQ multiplex PCR, and TCRdb's table has in-frame clones only and misses some. The sample has around 35,000 clones. Germline values: CDR1 SQVTM, CDR2 ANQGSEA. The CDR3 consists of 13 residues. The TCR originated in a woman aged 18-70 years with a cervical HPV16 infection that either progressed to CIN3+ or cleared (not recorded which). V is TRBV29-1 and J is TRBJ2-2, with 9 bases identical to TRBD1. Sequencing was carried out using blood buffy coat. CDR3 DNA, as far as it was read: TGCAGCGCTGAGGGACAGGGAGGTGAAAAG. This codes for CSAEGQGGEK. The whole CDR3 protein reads CSAEGQGGEKLFF.